This T cell receptor beta chain stems from a study of regulatory T cells in long-lasting Graves disease. Sequencing libraries for TCR beta were prepared with iRepertoire HTBI primers and Arm-PCR of CDR3 regions. A single record per CDR3 protein comes from TCRdb applying MiXCR to the multiplex PCR reads. The sample lists 500,000 to 700,000 distinct CDR3 sequences; around 30% were seen once. CDR1 and CDR2 (germline): MDHEN, SYDVKM. With V trimmed by 6 bases and J by 3 bases, 13 bases remained unmatched. This CDR3 spans 16 amino acids. Time point of the sample: persistent/refractory GD, antithyroid drugs over 5 years with positive TRAb. Generation of the TCR library employed RNA extracted from PBMCs. Peripheral blood, at roughly 10 milliliters, went into EDTA tubes. General observations from the study: Persistent disease favored TRBV28, TRBJ1-2 and TRBJ2-5. For persistent Graves' patients, TCR diversity was lower than for newly diagnosed ones.

The sample holds many counts of this clonotype. Its antigen is as yet unknown. This receptor was obtained from a female donor with Graves disease. Material: peripheral blood mononuclear cells (PBMCs), obtained when the disease was refractory, from a patient treated with antithyroid drugs. The V and J genes are TRBV28 and TRBJ1-1, with TRBD1 matching over 7 bases. CDR3 DNA: TGTGCCAGCAGCCCCATAGTGACAGGGAGGTACACTGAAGCTTTCTTT. Protein sequence: CASSPIVTGRYTEAFF. The whole variable domain, remainder taken from reference TRBV28 and TRBJ1-1, is DVKVTQSSRYLVKRTGEKVFLECVQDMDHENMFWYRQDPGLGLRLIYFSYDVKMKEKGDIPEGYSVSREKKERFSLILESASTNQTSMYLCASSPIVTGRYTEAFFGQGTRLTVV.